This entry features one T cell receptor (beta chain) sequence. The antigen is not known. The CDR3 extends over 15 amino acids. CDR1 is KGHSH and CDR2 is LQKENI in the germline V gene. After removal of 3 bases from V and 2 bases from J, the junction contained 5 bases not matched to a gene. Bulk tumor genomic DNA, approximately 570 ng per sample, was the template. Widely spaced biopsies, several per primary tumor, were obtained at surgery. Patients underwent curative surgery for non-small cell lung cancer (untreated and newly diagnosed). The sample comes from a study of immune heterogeneity within non-small cell lung tumors. Overall study context: The composition of the tumors was 4 squamous cell carcinomas, fewer than 13 non-squamous carcinomas and 1 not otherwise specified. Findings and caveats of the study: In tumor regions, T-cell clonality showed a moderate but significant correlation with local tumor mutational burden (R roughly 0.37). Recurrence of identical dominant CDR3 beta clonotypes was observed across tumor sites within a patient, alongside site-unique high-frequency clones.

Multiplex PCR amplified the TCR beta CDR3 region. Its first round ran for around 10 cycles with 32 V and 13 J primers. TCRdb independently ran MiXCR on the multiplex PCR reads; one entry per CDR3 protein. The table lists fewer than 2,500 distinct CDR3 sequences, around 50% of them singletons. The V gene is TRBV18, the J gene TRBJ2-3, with TRBD1 matching over 7 bases. The origin of this receptor is a man in his 70s with non-small cell lung cancer. The specimen was lung tumor tissue. The CDR3 loop reads CASSPGQLNTDTQYF. The CDR3 coding sequence is TGTGCCAGCTCACCGGGACAGCTAAACACAGATACGCAGTATTTT. The full variable domain, rest sourced from reference TRBV18 and TRBJ2-3, is NAGVMQNPRHLVRRRGQEARLRCSPMKGHSHVYWYRQLPEEGLKFMVYLQKENIIDESGMPKERFSAEFPKEGPSILRIQQVVRGDSAAYFCASSPGQLNTDTQYFGPGTRLTVL.